A selection of T cell receptor beta chains follows, all from one sample in a study of PD-1 blockade in mismatch repair-deficient tumors. The protocol was immunoSEQ multiplex PCR, while the TCRdb copy is restricted to in-frame clones and leaves out a portion. This table holds 20,000 to 30,000 clones, about 88% found once. The sample here was PBMCs, taken before pembrolizumab treatment. These receptors all come from an adult with mismatch repair-deficient cancer. The CDR3 runs from the conserved cysteine through the conserved F or W. D genes are given only for firm matches. Not all rows give a size; the values are once, few, many and, for expanded clones, a class.

V gene	J gene	clone size	D gene	CDR3 protein	CDR3 DNA
TRBV5-1	TRBJ2-3	NA	NA	CASSLGSRGITDTQYF	TGCGCCAGCAGCTTGGGCTCTCGGGGTATCACAGATACGCAGTATTTT
TRBV10-1	TRBJ2-4	NA	NA	CATIPPPGAKNIQYF	TGCGCCACTATCCCTCCTCCCGGGGCCAAAAACATTCAGTACTTC
TRBV30	TRBJ2-1	NA	TRBD2	CAWSRPAGGSDEQFF	TGTGCCTGGAGCCGACCCGCGGGAGGGAGTGATGAGCAGTTCTTC
TRBV27	TRBJ2-2	NA	TRBD2	CASTSGRAYTGELFF	TGTGCCAGTACTAGCGGGAGAGCGTACACCGGGGAGCTGTTTTTT
TRBV18	TRBJ2-4	NA	TRBD1	CASSAIMGQGGDIQYF	TGTGCCAGCTCAGCGATTATGGGACAGGGGGGAGACATTCAGTACTTC
TRBV5-4	TRBJ2-1	NA	TRBD2	CASSLGGSGDEQFF	TGTGCCAGCAGCTTGGGTGGGAGCGGGGATGAGCAGTTCTTC
TRBV6-6	TRBJ2-3	few	TRBD2	CASSYRRGGEDTQYF	TGTGCCAGCAGTTACCGGCGGGGGGGGGAGGATACGCAGTATTTT
TRBV6-5	TRBJ1-1	NA	TRBD1	CASNDRGWSEAFF	TGTGCCAGCAACGACAGGGGGTGGTCTGAAGCTTTCTTT
TRBV30	TRBJ1-5	NA	TRBD1	CAWSVRDRGWDQPQHF	TGTGCCTGGAGTGTCCGGGACAGGGGATGGGATCAGCCCCAGCATTTT
TRBV30	TRBJ1-1	NA	NA	CAWTSGGGRLTEAFF	TGTGCCTGGACCTCTGGGGGGGGGCGCCTCACTGAAGCTTTCTTT
TRBV2	TRBJ1-2	NA	NA	CASSPRQFGYTF	TGTGCCAGCAGCCCCAGACAGTTCGGCTACACCTTC
TRBV9	TRBJ1-2	NA	TRBD1	CASSLGQGPYGYTF	TGTGCCAGCAGCCTGGGACAGGGCCCCTATGGCTACACCTTC
TRBV5-4	TRBJ1-4	NA	NA	CASSFFGGPTNEKLFF	TGTGCCAGCAGCTTCTTCGGGGGTCCAACTAATGAAAAACTGTTTTTT
TRBV2	TRBJ1-5	NA	TRBD1	CASSDGTGHQPQHF	TGTGCCAGCAGTGACGGGACAGGGCATCAGCCCCAGCATTTT
TRBV6-1	TRBJ1-1	once	NA	CASSRQNMNTEAFF	TGTGCCAGCAGCAGACAGAATATGAACACTGAAGCTTTCTTT
TRBV19	TRBJ2-3	NA	NA	CASVGRGTDTQYF	TGTGCCAGTGTCGGGAGAGGCACAGATACGCAGTATTTT
TRBV5-6	TRBJ1-5	NA	NA	CASSTGIAYSNQPQHF	TGTGCCAGCAGCACTGGTATCGCTTATAGCAATCAGCCCCAGCATTTT
TRBV27	TRBJ1-6	NA	NA	CATSPPYYNSPLHF	TGTGCCACCTCACCGCCCTACTATAATTCACCCCTCCACTTT
TRBV28	TRBJ1-1	few	TRBD1	CASSATGGAEAFF	TGTGCCAGCAGTGCGACAGGGGGCGCTGAAGCTTTCTTT
TRBV27	TRBJ2-1	NA	TRBD2	CASSLFPPRGRVYNEQFF	TGTGCCAGCAGTTTATTCCCCCCTCGCGGGAGGGTGTACAATGAGCAGTTCTTC
TRBV6-5	TRBJ2-7	NA	NA	CASSYYAGSEQYF	TGTGCCAGCAGTTACTATGCGGGGTCCGAGCAGTACTTC
TRBV28	TRBJ1-4	NA	NA	CASSPPATNEKLFF	TGTGCCAGCAGTCCTCCTGCAACTAATGAAAAACTGTTTTTT
TRBV9	TRBJ2-7	few	TRBD2	CASSVAPTRGVGEQYF	TGTGCCAGCAGCGTAGCTCCTACACGGGGGGTAGGGGAGCAGTACTTC
TRBV27	TRBJ2-7	NA	TRBD2	CASRLAGRSYEQYF	TGTGCCAGCAGACTAGCGGGGAGATCCTACGAGCAGTACTTC
TRBV30	TRBJ1-5	NA	NA	CAWSPGLFLNQPQHF	TGTGCCTGGAGTCCAGGACTGTTCCTAAATCAGCCCCAGCATTTT
TRBV5-5	TRBJ1-1	NA	TRBD1	CASSWGTDAFF	TGTGCCAGCAGCTGGGGGACAGACGCTTTCTTT
TRBV5-1	TRBJ2-3	NA	NA	CASSFRGDSTDTQYF	TGCGCCAGCAGCTTTCGCGGGGATAGCACAGATACGCAGTATTTT
TRBV25-1	TRBJ1-3	NA	NA	CASSPRQVLSGNTIYF	TGTGCCAGCAGTCCTCGACAGGTGCTCTCTGGAAACACCATATATTTT
TRBV27	TRBJ2-7	NA	TRBD2	CASTSRGSGGNYEQYF	TGTGCCAGCACTTCTAGAGGTTCGGGGGGTAACTACGAGCAGTACTTC
TRBV7-9	TRBJ1-5	NA	TRBD1	CASSEGAGQPQHF	TGTGCCAGCAGTGAGGGGGCTGGGCAGCCCCAGCATTTT
TRBV19	TRBJ2-1	NA	TRBD1	CASIPTGKDPYNEQFF	TGTGCCAGTATTCCGACAGGGAAAGACCCCTACAATGAGCAGTTCTTC
TRBV25-1	TRBJ2-5	NA	NA	CASSRQLQETQYF	TGTGCCAGCAGCAGACAGTTACAAGAGACCCAGTACTTC
TRBV6-5	TRBJ1-5	NA	NA	CASSGGVNQPQHF	TGTGCCAGCAGCGGAGGGGTCAATCAGCCCCAGCATTTT
TRBV30	TRBJ1-6	few	NA	CAWSVGAGNSPLHF	TGTGCCTGGAGCGTAGGGGCGGGGAATTCACCCCTCCACTTT
TRBV5-1	TRBJ2-7	NA	TRBD1	CASQPGTGWDEQYF	TGCGCCAGCCAACCCGGGACAGGGTGGGACGAGCAGTACTTC
TRBV25-1	TRBJ2-7	few	TRBD1	CASSDAAGTGMYEQYF	TGTGCCAGCAGTGATGCGGCCGGGACAGGGATGTACGAGCAGTACTTC
TRBV28	TRBJ1-1	NA	NA	CASRTDMNTEAFF	TGTGCCAGCAGAACAGACATGAACACTGAAGCTTTCTTT
TRBV9	TRBJ2-2	NA	TRBD2	CASSGIAGGQTGELFF	TGTGCCAGCAGCGGAATAGCGGGAGGACAAACCGGGGAGCTGTTTTTT
TRBV6-1	TRBJ1-2	NA	NA	CASSGRTSPWGYTF	TGTGCCAGCAGTGGTAGGACATCTCCTTGGGGCTACACCTTC
TRBV5-1	TRBJ1-1	NA	TRBD1	CASSLAGGGRNTEAFF	TGCGCCAGCAGCTTGGCAGGGGGCGGGAGGAACACTGAAGCTTTCTTT
TRBV5-4	TRBJ2-7	NA	TRBD2	CASSFGAGLAGNYEQYF	TGTGCCAGCAGCTTCGGGGCGGGACTAGCTGGAAACTACGAGCAGTACTTC
TRBV5-1	TRBJ2-5	NA	NA	CASNSNFGTGETQYF	TGCGCCAGCAACTCAAACTTCGGTACAGGCGAGACCCAGTACTTC
TRBV4-1	TRBJ2-7	NA	TRBD1	CASSQRGQGITYEQYF	TGCGCCAGCAGCCAAAGGGGACAGGGAATAACCTACGAGCAGTACTTC
TRBV7-2	TRBJ2-5	NA	TRBD2	CASSLGSGKQETQYF	TGTGCCAGCAGCTTAGGTAGCGGGAAGCAAGAGACCCAGTACTTC
TRBV5-1	TRBJ2-2	NA	TRBD2	CASSLGLAGVTGELFF	TGCGCCAGCAGCTTGGGGCTAGCGGGAGTCACCGGGGAGCTGTTTTTT
TRBV5-6	TRBJ1-1	NA	TRBD1	CASSPVTGEGTEAFF	TGTGCCAGCAGCCCCGTGACAGGGGAAGGCACTGAAGCTTTCTTT
TRBV28	TRBJ1-5	NA	TRBD1	CASSPRGQGYQPQHF	TGTGCCAGCAGCCCGAGGGGACAGGGCTATCAGCCCCAGCATTTT
TRBV5-1	TRBJ2-5	NA	TRBD1	CASRGQPQETQYF	TGCGCCAGCCGGGGACAGCCTCAAGAGACCCAGTACTTC
TRBV29-1	TRBJ2-7	NA	NA	CSVSADSVSYEQYF	TGCAGCGTGAGTGCGGACAGCGTCTCCTACGAGCAGTACTTC
TRBV7-9	TRBJ2-7	few	NA	CASSLSGIHEQYF	TGTGCCAGCAGCTTATCAGGGATCCACGAGCAGTACTTC
TRBV28	TRBJ1-2	NA	NA	CASSLPWGDGYTF	TGTGCCAGCAGCTTGCCCTGGGGGGATGGCTACACCTTC
TRBV28	TRBJ2-7	NA	TRBD2	CASSSSWGGSGEQYF	TGTGCCAGCAGTTCGTCATGGGGGGGGTCTGGCGAGCAGTACTTC
TRBV29-1	TRBJ2-4	NA	NA	CSGQAKNIQYF	TGCAGCGGCCAGGCCAAAAACATTCAGTACTTC
TRBV7-9	TRBJ2-7	NA	TRBD2	CASSLALTLAGAEYEQYF	TGTGCCAGCAGCTTAGCGCTGACACTAGCGGGCGCGGAATACGAGCAGTACTTC
TRBV2	TRBJ2-7	NA	NA	CASSVARSEQYF	TGTGCCAGCAGTGTCGCTAGAAGCGAGCAGTACTTC
TRBV6-5	TRBJ2-4	NA	NA	CASSYRGAKNIQYF	TGTGCCAGCAGTTACAGGGGGGCCAAAAACATTCAGTACTTC